The next 27 T cell receptor beta chains were all read from a single sample in a study of PD-L1 blockade in urothelial cancer. Libraries were prepared by immunoSEQ multiplex PCR; TCRdb keeps only in-frame clonotypes and omits some of them. There are about 24,000 clones in the sample; roughly 85% occur only once, and 2.5% to 3.5% lies in the top ten. Here the sequenced sample was PBMCs, taken around atezolizumab (anti-PD-L1) treatment. The receptors come from a man aged 50 or older with urothelial cancer.

The gene calls are TRBV6-1 and TRBJ2-5, with D possibly TRBD2 on 7 matching bases. Trimming took 6 bases from V and 4 from J, leaving 12 bases between them. Per the germline V gene, CDR1 is MNHNS and CDR2 is SASEGT. CDR3 length: 13 amino acids. CDR3 nucleotides: TGTGCCAGCAGGGGCGGGGGCCGAGAGACCCAGTACTTC. This gives the protein CASRGGGRETQYF.

This chain links TRBV9 with TRBJ2-1, with 9 nucleotides matching TRBD1. The V gene's germline CDR1 is SGDLS and CDR2 YYNGEE. CDR3 length: 15 amino acids. V was clipped by 1 base and J by 4 bases; unmatched bases: 3. In DNA form, the CDR3 reads TGTGCCAGCAGCGTACCCGGGACAGGGTACAATGAGCAGTTCTTC. Translation: CASSVPGTGYNEQFF.

The CDR3 DNA follows: TGTGCCATCAGGGGGGACAGGGGGTTGGAGACCCAGTACTTC. It specifies CAIRGDRGLETQYF. The rearrangement links TRBV10-3 to TRBJ2-5; 11 bases are shared with TRBD1. The CDR3 length is 14 residues. After removal of 6 bases from V and 5 bases from J, the junction contained 5 bases not matched to a gene. The germline V gene encodes CDR1 ENHRY and CDR2 SYGVKD.

This chain links TRBV18 with TRBJ2-2; TRBD2 matches 10 bases. The CDR3 loop spans 16 amino acids. Per the germline V gene, CDR1 is KGHSH and CDR2 is LQKENI. V was pared by 4 bases and J by 8 bases, with 10 bases of the junction left unmatched. The CDR3 spells CASSLWTSGAMGELFF. The CDR3 nucleotides read TGTGCCAGCTCACTCTGGACTAGCGGAGCTATGGGGGAGCTGTTTTTT.

J is TRBJ1-1 and V is TRBV6-1; D call uncertain. Deletions cut 8 bases from V and 3 bases from J, with 10 bases between. Germline CDR1 reads MNHNS; CDR2 reads SASEGT. The length of the CDR3 is 12 residues. CDR3 residues: CASDKPYTEAFF. CDR3 coding DNA: TGTGCCAGCGACAAACCGTACACTGAAGCTTTCTTT.

V and J are TRBV18 and TRBJ2-7; TRBD1 matches at 8 bases. The V gene's germline CDR1 is KGHSH and CDR2 LQKENI. The CDR3 is 17 amino acids. Trimming removed 3 bases from V and 2 bases from J; junction bases left unmatched: 12. This CDR3 reads CASSPTGSPGQAYEQYF. The CDR3 DNA reads TGTGCCAGCTCACCTACAGGATCACCGGGACAGGCCTACGAGCAGTACTTC.

This chain links TRBV27 with TRBJ1-5, with TRBD1 as a possible D gene (5 bases). Germline CDR1 is MNHEY and CDR2 is SMNVEV (reference sequence). Trimming stripped 4 bases from V and 9 bases from J, with 16 bases between. The CDR3 totals 14 residues. In DNA, the CDR3 is TGTGCCAGCAGTTCCCTGGACAAGTTGGTGCCCCAGCATTTT. Protein: CASSSLDKLVPQHF.

CDR3: CASSDHEWGLKTTHEQYF. The CDR3 nucleotides read TGTGCCAGCAGTGACCATGAGTGGGGACTCAAAACCACCCACGAGCAGTACTTC. V and J are TRBV6-4 and TRBJ2-7; maybe TRBD2 (6 bases). CDR3 length: 18 amino acids. Looked up from germline, CDR1 is MRHNA and CDR2 is SNTAGT. V was trimmed by 2 bases and J by 5 bases, leaving 25 bases between them.

This chain connects TRBV5-1 to TRBJ2-3; TRBD2 matches at 8 bases. CDR1 is SGHRS and CDR2 is YFSETQ in the germline V gene. Unmatched junction bases numbered 7, after V lost 2 bases and J lost 2 bases. This CDR3 region has 16 residues. CDR3 bases: TGCGCCAGCAGCTTTGGCGGGGGGTTGCACACAGATACGCAGTATTTT. Encoded protein: CASSFGGGLHTDTQYF.

V is TRBV27 and J is TRBJ2-1; TRBD2 matches 7 bases. From germline, CDR1 is MNHEY and CDR2 SMNVEV (reference sequence). This CDR3 comprises 17 residues. Trimming removed 4 bases from V and 3 bases from J; junction bases left unmatched: 12. CDR3 residues: CASSSYRGRSSYNEQFF. As DNA, the CDR3 is TGTGCCAGCAGTTCCTACCGCGGGAGAAGTAGCTACAATGAGCAGTTCTTC.

The V and J genes are TRBV28 and TRBJ2-7; the match to TRBD2 covers 10 bases. In germline, CDR1 is MDHEN, CDR2 SYDVKM. The CDR3 length is 14 residues. J was trimmed by 2 bases and V by 8 bases; bases with no gene match: 6. CDR3 sequence: CASYPSGRPYEQYF. CDR3 nucleotides: TGTGCCAGCTATCCTAGCGGGAGACCCTACGAGCAGTACTTC.

The chain is built from TRBV15 and TRBJ2-1, with 13 bases matching TRBD2. Germline lookup yields CDR1 LNHNV and CDR2 YYDKDF (reference sequence). The J segment lost 8 bases and the V segment lost 5 bases, leaving 6 bases of the junction unmatched. The CDR3 is 15 amino acids. CDR3 DNA: TGTGCCACCAGCTCTGGGACTAGCGGGATCGATGAGCAGTTCTTC. This sequence encodes CATSSGTSGIDEQFF.

J is TRBJ1-1 and V is TRBV19, with D uncertain. This CDR3 has 14 amino acids. Per germline, CDR1 LNHDA and CDR2 SQIVND (reference sequence). Trimming removed 4 bases from V and 0 bases from J, with 9 bases in between. CDR3 bases: TGTGCCAGTAGTAAGGAGGGTGTGAACACTGAAGCTTTCTTT. It encodes CASSKEGVNTEAFF. Combining the CDR3 with reference TRBV19 and TRBJ1-1 gives the whole variable domain DGGITQSPKYLFRKEGQNVTLSCEQNLNHDAMYWYRQDPGQGLRLIYYSQIVNDFQKGDIAEGYSVSREKKESFPLTVTSAQKNPTAFYLCASSKEGVNTEAFFGQGTRLTVV.

In this sample, this clone turned up a few times. The rearrangement joins TRBV27 to TRBJ2-7, with 7 bases matching TRBD1. The CDR3 is 13 amino acids. J lost 3 bases, V lost 4 bases, and 3 bases had no gene match. Germline V gene sequence: CDR1 MNHEY, CDR2 SMNVEV (reference sequence). CDR3 DNA sequence: TGTGCCAGCAGTTGGGGACAGTACTACGAGCAGTACTTC. It specifies CASSWGQYYEQYF.

This chain uses TRBV6-1 with TRBJ2-7; 7 bases agree with TRBD1. The germline CDR1 and CDR2 sequences are MNHNS and SASEGT. The CDR3 has 14 amino acids. V lost 2 bases, J lost 6 bases, and 7 bases stayed unmatched. In DNA form, the CDR3 reads TGTGCCAGCAGTGAAAGGCAGGGGGAAGGCGAGCAGTACTTC. As protein: CASSERQGEGEQYF.

The J gene is TRBJ2-3, the V gene TRBV6-4; 8 nucleotides line up with TRBD2. V shed 0 bases and J 4 bases; nucleotides not matched to a gene: 0. This CDR3 comprises 14 residues. From germline, CDR1 is MRHNA and CDR2 SNTAGT. CDR3 nucleotides: TGTGCCAGCAGTGACTCAGCGGGAGCAGATACGCAGTATTTT. This gives the protein CASSDSAGADTQYF.

The chain employs TRBV12-5 and TRBJ2-3, with TRBD2 matching 9 bases. The CDR3 totals 14 residues. The junction had 0 bases not matched to a gene; V was cut back by 1 base and J by 4 bases. In germline, CDR1 is LGHNT, CDR2 FRNRAP. This CDR3 reads CASGLGLAADTQYF. The CDR3 bases are TGTGCTAGTGGTTTGGGACTAGCGGCAGATACGCAGTATTTT.

This chain's CDR3 is CAWSVRDTRQTEAFF. In DNA, the CDR3 is TGTGCCTGGAGTGTCCGGGACACCCGCCAGACTGAAGCTTTCTTT. The V call is TRBV30, the J call TRBJ1-1, with D possibly being TRBD1 (6 bases). This CDR3 contains 15 residues. Germline V lookup: CDR1 GTSNPN, CDR2 SVGIG (reference sequence). Trimming shortened V by 0 bases and J by 5 bases, and 16 bases separated the two germline ends.

The sample holds one count of this clone. The chain links TRBV4-3 to TRBJ1-4, with 7 bases aligning to TRBD1. The germline CDR1 and CDR2 sequences are LGHNA and YSLEER. CDR3 length: 16 residues. With V trimmed by 4 bases and J by 2 bases, 7 bases remained unmatched. CDR3 amino acids: CASSRDRVVTNEKLFF. DNA of the CDR3: TGCGCCAGCAGCCGTGACAGGGTAGTCACTAATGAAAAACTGTTTTTT.

This chain connects TRBV6-5 to TRBJ2-7; TRBD1 might be the D (5 bases). CDR1 MNHEY and CDR2 SVGAGI come from the germline V gene. This CDR3 has 16 amino acids. V was clipped by 0 bases and J by 4 bases, with 16 bases between them. The CDR3: CASSYSSRGSGYEQYF. CDR3 bases: TGTGCCAGCAGTTACTCAAGTAGGGGTTCGGGTTACGAGCAGTACTTC.

The chain combines TRBV7-9 with TRBJ1-4; D is perhaps TRBD1 (6 bases). V lost 3 bases, J lost 8 bases, and 13 bases lay in between. The CDR3 length is 14 residues. Germline values: CDR1 SEHNR, CDR2 FQNEAQ (reference sequence). The CDR3 sequence: CASSFSRGTEKLFF. CDR3 sequence (DNA): TGTGCCAGCAGCTTTAGTAGGGGGACGGAAAAACTGTTTTTT.

This CDR3 reads CASSEFRGLETQYF. The CDR3 DNA sequence: TGTGCCAGCAGTGAATTTAGGGGGCTGGAGACCCAGTACTTC. V is TRBV25-1 and J is TRBJ2-5; 7 bases agree with TRBD1. With V trimmed by 1 base and J by 5 bases, 4 bases remained unmatched. Germline CDR1 reads MGHDK; CDR2 reads SYGVNS. The CDR3 consists of 14 residues.

The J gene is TRBJ1-5, the V gene TRBV30; a possible D gene is TRBD1 (5 bases). The V gene lost 4 bases and the J gene lost 5 bases, with 18 bases spanning the gap. The germline V gene encodes CDR1 GTSNPN and CDR2 SVGIG (reference sequence). The CDR3 length is 15 residues. DNA for the CDR3: TGTGCCTGGAACGGGGGGAGCGGATCAGATCAGCCCCAGCATTTT. Its translation is CAWNGGSGSDQPQHF.

V usage is TRBV11-2 and J usage is TRBJ2-1; no clear D gene. There are 12 residues in the CDR3. The germline V gene encodes CDR1 SGHAT and CDR2 FQNNGV. V shed 0 bases and J shed 7 bases, with 4 bases lying between them. The CDR3 protein is CASSLERNEQFF. Here the CDR3 DNA reads TGTGCCAGCAGCTTAGAGCGGAATGAGCAGTTCTTC.

J is TRBJ2-2 and V is TRBV19; 7 nucleotides match TRBD1. CDR1 is LNHDA and CDR2 is SQIVND in the germline V gene (reference sequence). The V gene end was trimmed by 10 bases and the J gene end by 5 bases; junction bases not matched to a gene: 10. The length of the CDR3 is 14 residues. CDR3 sequence reads: CATKRQGETGELFF. The CDR3 DNA reads TGTGCCACCAAAAGACAGGGTGAAACCGGGGAGCTGTTTTTT. The whole variable domain, filled in from reference TRBV19 and TRBJ2-2, reads DGGITQSPKYLFRKEGQNVTLSCEQNLNHDAMYWYRQDPGQGLRLIYYSQIVNDFQKGDIAEGYSVSREKKESFPLTVTSAQKNPTAFYLCATKRQGETGELFFGEGSRLTVL.

This clone was seen just once. The chain employs TRBV19 and TRBJ1-2; D gene unclear. CDR1 is LNHDA and CDR2 is SQIVND in the germline V gene (reference sequence). CDR3 length: 14 amino acids. Deletions cut 3 bases from V and 2 bases from J, with 10 bases between. The CDR3 sequence is CASSIPGLNYGYTF. CDR3 bases: TGTGCCAGTAGTATCCCGGGGTTAAACTATGGCTACACCTTC. The full variable domain, with the rest looked up from reference TRBV19 and TRBJ1-2, is DGGITQSPKYLFRKEGQNVTLSCEQNLNHDAMYWYRQDPGQGLRLIYYSQIVNDFQKGDIAEGYSVSREKKESFPLTVTSAQKNPTAFYLCASSIPGLNYGYTFGSGTRLTVV.

This chain joins TRBV9 and TRBJ1-1; D remains ambiguous. This CDR3 is built from 13 residues. V was cut by 3 bases and J by 4 bases, with 10 bases left in between. Germline V CDR1 and CDR2: SGDLS, YYNGEE. DNA of the CDR3: TGTGCCAGCAGCGCCGAGGTTGGCACTGAAGCTTTCTTT. Translated: CASSAEVGTEAFF.